The 10 T cell receptor beta chains below come from one sample, sequenced in a study of blood T cells in healthy people across ages. The use of a sample-barcoded 5' primer and a J-beta primer mix characterized a second PCR of roughly 7 to 11 cycles. MiXCR, applied by TCRdb to the 5' RACE reads, yields one record per CDR3 protein. This table holds 850,000 to 1,300,000 distinct CDR3 sequences, around 43% found once. What was sequenced was blood. All receptors derive from a woman aged 55-69 years in good health.

This clonotype was observed at least ten times. J is TRBJ1-2 and V is TRBV20-1, with 7 nucleotides matching TRBD1. The CDR3 is 15 amino acids. The germline V gene encodes CDR1 DFQATT and CDR2 SNEGSKA (reference sequence). After removal of 5 bases from V and 2 bases from J, the junction contained 11 bases not matched to a gene. Written as DNA, the CDR3 is TGCAGTGCTTGGATTGTGGGCAGGGGGAACTATGGCTACACCTTC. Protein product: CSAWIVGRGNYGYTF.

This clonotype was detected only a few times. The chain links TRBV30 to TRBJ2-6; D not resolved. CDR3 length equals 17 residues. In germline, CDR1 is GTSNPN, CDR2 SVGIG (reference sequence). V was trimmed by 3 bases and J by 0 bases, leaving 15 bases between them. CDR3 in amino acids: CAWRVFSVNSGANVLTF. In DNA, the CDR3 is TGTGCCTGGAGAGTTTTTAGTGTCAACTCTGGGGCCAACGTCCTGACTTTC.

About this clonotype: The junction departs from the called germline gene at one end, perhaps through a read error. The chain combines TRBV20-1 with TRBJ2-1, with a possible D match to TRBD1 (6 bases). The CDR3 runs to 15 residues. CDR1 is DFQATT and CDR2 is SNEGSKA in the germline V gene (reference sequence). CDR3 bases: TGCAGTGCTAAAGAAACAGGGACATCCTTCACGGAGCGGTTCTTC. Residues: CSAKETGTSFTERFF.

This clonotype was seen a single time. This rearrangement joins TRBV21-1 to TRBJ2-1; no DNA check was done on the table's D call, TRBD2. TRBV21-1 corresponds to a pseudogene. The CDR3 extends over 21 amino acids. CDR3 loop: CASSKKGSGAGLAGGYNEQFF. Written as DNA, the CDR3 is TGTGCCAGCAGCAAAAAGGGTTCAGGGGCGGGACTAGCGGGAGGTTACAATGAGCAGTTCTTC.

In its sample, this clonotype was seen a few times. The chain couples TRBV5-1 to TRBJ2-1; 10 nucleotides align to TRBD2. The CDR3 consists of 16 residues. With V trimmed by 3 bases and J by 6 bases, 9 bases remained unmatched. CDR1 and CDR2 (germline): SGHRS, YFSETQ. CDR3 sequence (DNA): TGCGCCAGCAGCTCGACCGGGACTAGCGCTGTCAATGAGCAGTTCTTC. It translates to CASSSTGTSAVNEQFF.

On this clonotype itself: A much larger clone sits a single nucleotide away, making a read error possible. V and J are TRBV7-8 and TRBJ2-4, with D perhaps being TRBD1 or TRBD2 (6 bases each). The CDR3 has 17 amino acids. Germline V gene data show CDR1 as SGHVS and CDR2 as FQNEAQ. CDR3 sequence reads: CVSSPGAGGIAKNIQYF. The CDR3 nucleotides are TGTGTCAGCAGCCCGGGGGCTGGCGGGATAGCCAAAAACATTCAGTACTTC.

This chain links TRBV28 with TRBJ2-4; tentatively, D is TRBD2 (7 bases). Germline-derived CDR1 and CDR2 are MDHEN and SYDVKM. Trimming pared 7 bases from V and 1 base from J, leaving 14 bases between. There are 15 residues in the CDR3. DNA for the CDR3: TGTGCCAGCACCCCTTCGGGGGGCGCCAAAAACATTCAGTACTTC. The encoded protein is CASTPSGGAKNIQYF. The full variable domain, rest sourced from reference TRBV28 and TRBJ2-4, is DVKVTQSSRYLVKRTGEKVFLECVQDMDHENMFWYRQDPGLGLRLIYFSYDVKMKEKGDIPEGYSVSREKKERFSLILESASTNQTSMYLCASTPSGGAKNIQYFGAGTRLSVL.

A few counts support this clonotype. The chain has TRBV5-4 and TRBJ1-2; unclear D gene. The CDR3 extends over 15 amino acids. The germline gives CDR1 SGHNT, CDR2 YYREEE (reference sequence). Trimming took off 4 bases at V and 0 bases at J, with 13 bases between the two ends. CDR3 nucleotides: TGTGCCAGCAGCCGGGCGACCTATTCTAACTATGGCTACACCTTC. Amino acids: CASSRATYSNYGYTF.

This chain links TRBV20-1 with TRBJ1-2; D perhaps matches TRBD1 (5 bases). CDR1 is DFQATT and CDR2 is SNEGSKA in the germline V gene (reference sequence). This CDR3 has 13 amino acids. Deletions cut 3 bases from V and 5 bases from J, with 13 bases between. CDR3: CSASRAGVYGYTF. CDR3 nucleotides: TGCAGTGCTAGCAGGGCCGGGGTTTATGGCTACACCTTC.

V usage is TRBV5-1 and J usage is TRBJ2-3; the D gene is possibly TRBD2 (5 bases). The CDR3 has 14 amino acids. Trimming pared 6 bases from V and 5 bases from J, leaving 16 bases between. Per germline, CDR1 SGHRS and CDR2 YFSETQ. The CDR3 DNA is TGCGCCAGCAACGCAATGTCGGGGAGAGATACGCAGTATTTT. Translating gives CASNAMSGRDTQYF.